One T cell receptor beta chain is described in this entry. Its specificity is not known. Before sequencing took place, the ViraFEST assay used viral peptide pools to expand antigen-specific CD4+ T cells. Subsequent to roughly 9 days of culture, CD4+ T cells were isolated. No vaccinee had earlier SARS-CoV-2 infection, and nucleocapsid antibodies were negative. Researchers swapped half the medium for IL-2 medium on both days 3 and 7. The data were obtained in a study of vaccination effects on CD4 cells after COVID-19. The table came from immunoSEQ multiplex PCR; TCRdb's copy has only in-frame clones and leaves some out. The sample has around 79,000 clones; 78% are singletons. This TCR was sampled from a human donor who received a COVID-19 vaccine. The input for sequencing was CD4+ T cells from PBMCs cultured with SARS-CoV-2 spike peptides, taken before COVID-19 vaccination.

The CDR3 nucleotides read TGCGCCAGCAGCTCGGGGACAGGGAAAGCTTACGAGCAGTACGTC. Translating it yields CASSSGTGKAYEQYV. This chain links TRBV5-1 with TRBJ2-7, with 9 bases lining up with TRBD1. The CDR3 has 15 amino acids. CDR1 and CDR2 from the germline V gene are SGHRS and YFSETQ. Unmatched junction bases numbered 8, after V lost 3 bases and J lost 4 bases.